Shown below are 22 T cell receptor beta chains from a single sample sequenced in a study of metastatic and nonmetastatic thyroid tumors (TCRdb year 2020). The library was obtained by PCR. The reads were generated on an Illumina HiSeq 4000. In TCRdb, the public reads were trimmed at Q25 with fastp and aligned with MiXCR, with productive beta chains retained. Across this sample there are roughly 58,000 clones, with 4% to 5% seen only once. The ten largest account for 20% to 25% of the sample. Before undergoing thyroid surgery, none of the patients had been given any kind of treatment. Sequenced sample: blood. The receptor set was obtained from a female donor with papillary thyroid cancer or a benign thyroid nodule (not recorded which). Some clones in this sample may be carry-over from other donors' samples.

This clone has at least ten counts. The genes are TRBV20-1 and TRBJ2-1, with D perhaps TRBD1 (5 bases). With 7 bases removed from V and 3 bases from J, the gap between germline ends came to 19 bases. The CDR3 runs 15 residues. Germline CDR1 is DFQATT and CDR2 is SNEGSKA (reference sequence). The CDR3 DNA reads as TGCAGTGTTCGTCAGGGCTTCGGCTTCTACAATGAGCAGTTCTTC. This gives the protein CSVRQGFGFYNEQFF.

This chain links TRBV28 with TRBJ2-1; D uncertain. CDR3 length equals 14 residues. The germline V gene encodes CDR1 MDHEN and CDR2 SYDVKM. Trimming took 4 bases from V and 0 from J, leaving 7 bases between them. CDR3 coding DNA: TGTGCCAGCAGTTCTTGGGACTCCTACAATGAGCAGTTCTTC. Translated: CASSSWDSYNEQFF.

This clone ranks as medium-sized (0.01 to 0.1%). CDR3 amino acids: CASSLTGSVAGELFF. The CDR3, as DNA: TGTGCCAGCAGCTTGACAGGGAGCGTGGCCGGGGAGCTGTTTTTT. V is TRBV7-8 and J is TRBJ2-2, with 7 bases lining up with TRBD1. This CDR3 has 15 amino acids. CDR1 and CDR2 from the germline V gene are SGHVS and FQNEAQ. Unmatched junction bases numbered 7, after V lost 3 bases and J lost 6 bases.

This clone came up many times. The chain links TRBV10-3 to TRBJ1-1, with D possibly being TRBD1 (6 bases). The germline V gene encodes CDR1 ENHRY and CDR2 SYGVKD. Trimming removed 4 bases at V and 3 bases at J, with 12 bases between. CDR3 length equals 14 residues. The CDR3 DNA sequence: TGTGCCATCAGTGCGTACAGGGAGGACACTGAAGCTTTCTTT. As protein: CAISAYREDTEAFF.

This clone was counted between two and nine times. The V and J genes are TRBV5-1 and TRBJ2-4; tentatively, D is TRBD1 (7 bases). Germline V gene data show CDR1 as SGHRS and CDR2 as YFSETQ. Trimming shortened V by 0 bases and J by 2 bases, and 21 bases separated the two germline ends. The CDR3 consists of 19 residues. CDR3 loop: CASSLGVQGEVGSKNIQYF. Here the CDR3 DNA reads TGCGCCAGCAGCTTGGGGGTCCAGGGGGAGGTAGGGTCCAAAAACATTCAGTACTTC.

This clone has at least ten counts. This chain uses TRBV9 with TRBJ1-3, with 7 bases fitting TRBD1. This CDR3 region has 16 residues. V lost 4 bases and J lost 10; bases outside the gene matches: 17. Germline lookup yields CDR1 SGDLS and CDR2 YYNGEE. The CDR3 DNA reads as TGTGCCAGCAGCCCCGGGACAGTTTCCCACGGAGGGACCATATATTTT. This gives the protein CASSPGTVSHGGTIYF.

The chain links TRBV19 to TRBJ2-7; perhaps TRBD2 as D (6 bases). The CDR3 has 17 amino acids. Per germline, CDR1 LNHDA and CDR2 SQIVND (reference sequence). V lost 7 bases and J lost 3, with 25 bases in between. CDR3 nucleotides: TGTGCCAGTAACCAATCCGGGAGAGTTTTGATCATCTACGAGCAGTACGTC. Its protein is CASNQSGRVLIIYEQYV.

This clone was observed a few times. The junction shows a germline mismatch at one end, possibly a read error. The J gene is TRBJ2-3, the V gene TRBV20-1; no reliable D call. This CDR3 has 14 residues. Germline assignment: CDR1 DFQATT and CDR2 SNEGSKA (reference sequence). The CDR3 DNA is TGCAGTGCTAGAGATCTCAGTAGCACATATACGCAGTATTTT. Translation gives CSARDLSSTYTQYF.

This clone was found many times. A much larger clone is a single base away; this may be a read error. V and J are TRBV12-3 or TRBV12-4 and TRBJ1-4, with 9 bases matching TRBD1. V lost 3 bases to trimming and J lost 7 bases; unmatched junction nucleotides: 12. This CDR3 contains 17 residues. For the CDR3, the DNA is TGTGCCAGCAGTTTGGGGAAACAGGGGGCGGCTTTTGAAAAACTGTTTTTT. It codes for CASSLGKQGAAFEKLFF.

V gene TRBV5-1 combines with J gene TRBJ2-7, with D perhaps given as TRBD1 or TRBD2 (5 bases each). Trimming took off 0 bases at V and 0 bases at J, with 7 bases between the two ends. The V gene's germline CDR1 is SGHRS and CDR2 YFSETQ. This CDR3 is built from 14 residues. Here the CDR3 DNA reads TGCGCCAGCAGCTTGGAGGGACCCTCCTACGAGCAGTACTTC. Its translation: CASSLEGPSYEQYF.

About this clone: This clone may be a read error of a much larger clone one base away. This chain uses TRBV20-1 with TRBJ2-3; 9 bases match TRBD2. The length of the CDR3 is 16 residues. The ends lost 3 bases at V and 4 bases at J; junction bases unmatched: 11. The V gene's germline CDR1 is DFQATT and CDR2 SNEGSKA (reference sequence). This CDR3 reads CSASGASGMAPDTQYF. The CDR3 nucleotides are TGCAGTGCTAGTGGGGCTAGCGGGATGGCCCCAGATACGCAGTATTTT.

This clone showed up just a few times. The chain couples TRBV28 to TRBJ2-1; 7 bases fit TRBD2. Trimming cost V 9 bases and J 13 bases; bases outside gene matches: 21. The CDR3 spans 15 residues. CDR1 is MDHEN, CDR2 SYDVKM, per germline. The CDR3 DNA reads TGTGCCAGTTTTCCCGGAGGGCGGGAGAGCCTCGATCAGTTCTTC. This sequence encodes CASFPGGRESLDQFF.

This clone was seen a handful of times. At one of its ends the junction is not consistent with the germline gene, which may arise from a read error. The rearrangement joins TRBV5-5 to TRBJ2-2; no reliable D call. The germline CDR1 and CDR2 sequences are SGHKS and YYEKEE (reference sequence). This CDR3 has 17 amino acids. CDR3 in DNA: TGCGCCAGCAGCGCATCAACGAGCCTAGTAGCCACTGGGGAGCTGTTTTTT. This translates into CASSASTSLVATGELFF. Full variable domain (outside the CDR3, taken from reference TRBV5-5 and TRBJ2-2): DAGVTQSPTHLIKTRGQQVTLRCSPISGHKSVSWYQQVLGQGPQFIFQYYEKEERGRGNFPDRFSARQFPNYSSELNVNALLLGDSALYLCASSASTSLVATGELFFGEGSRLTVL.

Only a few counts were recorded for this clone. The CDR3, as DNA: TGTGCCAGCAGCCAAGATCTTGTTGCGGGTAGCGGGATTACGGTTTACAATGAGCAGTTCTTC. Its translation: CASSQDLVAGSGITVYNEQFF. The rearrangement joins TRBV3-1 to TRBJ2-1; TRBD2 matches at 8 bases. Looked up from germline, CDR1 is LGHDT and CDR2 is YNNKEL (reference sequence). The V and J ends lost 0 bases and 4 bases, in that order; junction bases with no gene match: 20. This CDR3 region has 21 residues.

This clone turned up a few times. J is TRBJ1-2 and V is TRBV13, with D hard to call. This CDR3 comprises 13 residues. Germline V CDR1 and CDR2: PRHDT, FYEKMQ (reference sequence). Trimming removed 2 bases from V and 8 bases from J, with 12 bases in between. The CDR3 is CASSLRSRNGYTF. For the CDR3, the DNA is TGTGCCAGCAGCTTACGTTCTCGGAACGGCTACACCTTC.

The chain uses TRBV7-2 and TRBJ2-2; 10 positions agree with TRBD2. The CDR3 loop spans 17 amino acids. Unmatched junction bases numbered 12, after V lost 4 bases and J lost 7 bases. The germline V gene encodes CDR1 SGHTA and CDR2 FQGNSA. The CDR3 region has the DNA TGTGCCAGCAGCTATCGCACTACTAGCGGGACGGGCGGGGAGCTGTTTTTT. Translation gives CASSYRTTSGTGGELFF. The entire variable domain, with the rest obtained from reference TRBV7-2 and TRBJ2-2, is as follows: GAGVSQSPSNKVTEKGKDVELRCDPISGHTALYWYRQSLGQGLEFLIYFQGNSAPDKSGLPSDRFSAERTGGSVSTLTIQRTQQEDSAVYLCASSYRTTSGTGGELFFGEGSRLTVL.

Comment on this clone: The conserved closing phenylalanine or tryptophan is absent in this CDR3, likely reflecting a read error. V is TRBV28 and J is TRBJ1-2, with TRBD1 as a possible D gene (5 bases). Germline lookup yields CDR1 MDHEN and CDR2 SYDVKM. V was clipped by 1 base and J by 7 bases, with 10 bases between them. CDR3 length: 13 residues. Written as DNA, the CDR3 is TGTGCCAGCAGTTTATCGCAGGGCCTTGGCTACACCTCC. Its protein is CASSLSQGLGYTS.

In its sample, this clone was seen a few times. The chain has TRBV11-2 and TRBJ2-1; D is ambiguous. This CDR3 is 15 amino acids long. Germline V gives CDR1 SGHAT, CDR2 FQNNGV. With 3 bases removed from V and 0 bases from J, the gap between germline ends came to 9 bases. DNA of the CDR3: TGTGCCAGCAGCTTGGATCGAAGCTCCTACAATGAGCAGTTCTTC. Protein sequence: CASSLDRSSYNEQFF.

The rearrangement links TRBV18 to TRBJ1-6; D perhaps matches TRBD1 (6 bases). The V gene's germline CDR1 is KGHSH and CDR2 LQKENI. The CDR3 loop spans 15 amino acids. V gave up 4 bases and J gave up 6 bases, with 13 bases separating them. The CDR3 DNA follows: TGTGCCAGCTCACAAGCGGGGACACTTAATTCACCCCTCCACTTT. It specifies CASSQAGTLNSPLHF.

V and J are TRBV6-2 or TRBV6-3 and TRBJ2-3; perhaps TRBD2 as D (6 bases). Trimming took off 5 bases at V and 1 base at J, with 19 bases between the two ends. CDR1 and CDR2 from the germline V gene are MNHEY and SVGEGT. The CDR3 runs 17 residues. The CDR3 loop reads CASSNNRGLARTDTQYF. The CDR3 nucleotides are TGTGCCAGCAGTAACAATAGGGGTCTAGCGCGCACAGATACGCAGTATTTT.

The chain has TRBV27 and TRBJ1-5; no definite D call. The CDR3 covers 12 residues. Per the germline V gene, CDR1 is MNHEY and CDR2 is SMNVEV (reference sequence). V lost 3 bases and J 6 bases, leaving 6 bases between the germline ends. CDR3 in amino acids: CASSFLGQPQHF. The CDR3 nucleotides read TGTGCCAGCAGTTTCCTCGGTCAGCCCCAGCATTTT.

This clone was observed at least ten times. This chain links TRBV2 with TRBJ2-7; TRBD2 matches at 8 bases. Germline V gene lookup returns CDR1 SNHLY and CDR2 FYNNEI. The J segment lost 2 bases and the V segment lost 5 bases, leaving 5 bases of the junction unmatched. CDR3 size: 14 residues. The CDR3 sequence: CASSRAGEPYEQYF. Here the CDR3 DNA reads TGTGCCAGCAGTCGAGCGGGAGAACCCTACGAGCAGTACTTC.